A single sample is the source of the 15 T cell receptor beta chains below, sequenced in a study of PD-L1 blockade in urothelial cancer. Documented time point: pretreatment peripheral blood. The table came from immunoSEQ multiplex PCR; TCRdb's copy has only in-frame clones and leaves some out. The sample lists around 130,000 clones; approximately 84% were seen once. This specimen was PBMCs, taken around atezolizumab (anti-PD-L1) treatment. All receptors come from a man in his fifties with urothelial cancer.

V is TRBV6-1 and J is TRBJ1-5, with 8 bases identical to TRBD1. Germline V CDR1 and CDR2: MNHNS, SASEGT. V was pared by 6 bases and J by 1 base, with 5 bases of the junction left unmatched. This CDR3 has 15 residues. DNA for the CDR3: TGTGCCAGCAGAAACCAGGGGGCGAGCAATCAGCCCCAGCATTTT. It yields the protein CASRNQGASNQPQHF.

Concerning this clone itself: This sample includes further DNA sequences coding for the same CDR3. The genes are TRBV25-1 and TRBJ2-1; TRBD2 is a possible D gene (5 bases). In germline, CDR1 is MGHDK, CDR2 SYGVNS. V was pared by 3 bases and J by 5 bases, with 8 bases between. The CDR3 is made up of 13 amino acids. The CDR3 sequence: CASSDSGNNEQFF. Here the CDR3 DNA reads TGTGCCAGCAGTGATTCGGGGAACAATGAGCAGTTCTTC. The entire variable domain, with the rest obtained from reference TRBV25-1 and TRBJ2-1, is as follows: EADIYQTPRYLVIGTGKKITLECSQTMGHDKMYWYQQDPGMELHLIHYSYGVNSTEKGDLSSESTVSRIRTEHFPLTLESARPSHTSQYLCASSDSGNNEQFFGPGTRLTVL.

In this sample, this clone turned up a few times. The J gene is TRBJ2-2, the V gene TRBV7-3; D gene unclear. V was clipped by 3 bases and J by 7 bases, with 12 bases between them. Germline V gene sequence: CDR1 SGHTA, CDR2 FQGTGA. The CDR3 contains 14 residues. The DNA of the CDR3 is TGTGCCAGCAGCTTTGTTGTTGGGCGCGGGGAGCTGTTTTTT. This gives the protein CASSFVVGRGELFF.

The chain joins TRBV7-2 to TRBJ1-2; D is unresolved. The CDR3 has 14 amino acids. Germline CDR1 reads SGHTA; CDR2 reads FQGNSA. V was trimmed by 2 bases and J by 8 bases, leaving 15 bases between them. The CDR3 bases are TGTGCCAGCAGCTTAACTAGGACCGCCAGAGGCTACACCTTC. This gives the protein CASSLTRTARGYTF.

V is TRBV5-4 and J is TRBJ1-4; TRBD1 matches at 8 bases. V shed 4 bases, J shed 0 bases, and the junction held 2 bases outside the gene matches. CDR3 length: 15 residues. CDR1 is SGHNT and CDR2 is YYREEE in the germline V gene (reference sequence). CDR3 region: CASSRDRPTNEKLFF. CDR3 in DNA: TGTGCCAGCAGCAGGGACAGGCCAACTAATGAAAAACTGTTTTTT.

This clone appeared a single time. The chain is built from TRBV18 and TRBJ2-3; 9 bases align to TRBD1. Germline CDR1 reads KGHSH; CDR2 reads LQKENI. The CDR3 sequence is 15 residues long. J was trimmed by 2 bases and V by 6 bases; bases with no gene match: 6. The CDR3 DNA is TGTGCCAGCTCCACACAGGGGGCCTACACAGATACGCAGTATTTT. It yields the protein CASSTQGAYTDTQYF.

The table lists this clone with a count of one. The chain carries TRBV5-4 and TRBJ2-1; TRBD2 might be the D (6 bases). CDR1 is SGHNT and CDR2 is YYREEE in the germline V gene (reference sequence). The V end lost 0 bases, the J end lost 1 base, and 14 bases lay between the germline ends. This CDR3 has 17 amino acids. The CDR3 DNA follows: TGTGCCAGCAGCTTGGGTCGAGGAGGGAGTTCCTACAATGAGCAGTTCTTC. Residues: CASSLGRGGSSYNEQFF.

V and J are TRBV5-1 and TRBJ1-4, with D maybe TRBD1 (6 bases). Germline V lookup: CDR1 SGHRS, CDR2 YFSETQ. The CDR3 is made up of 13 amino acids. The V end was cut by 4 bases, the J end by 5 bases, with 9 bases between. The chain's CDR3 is CASSPDRNEKLFF. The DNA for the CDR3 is TGCGCCAGCAGCCCCGACAGGAATGAAAAACTGTTTTTT.

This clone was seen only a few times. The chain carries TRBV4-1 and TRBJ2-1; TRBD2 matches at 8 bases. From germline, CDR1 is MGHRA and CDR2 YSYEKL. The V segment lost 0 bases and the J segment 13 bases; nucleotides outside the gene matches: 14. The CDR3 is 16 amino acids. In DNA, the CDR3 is TGCGCCAGCAGCCAAGAGGGTGGGGTAATAGCGGGATTTCAGTTCTTC. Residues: CASSQEGGVIAGFQFF.

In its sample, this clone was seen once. The CDR3 DNA is TGTGCCATCAGGGTCGGGGACAGCAGTTATGGCTACACCTTC. Amino acid sequence: CAIRVGDSSYGYTF. The chain uses TRBV10-3 and TRBJ1-2, with 7 bases aligning to TRBD1. CDR3 size: 14 residues. Germline V gene sequence: CDR1 ENHRY, CDR2 SYGVKD. J gave up 5 bases and V 6 bases, and 9 bases lay outside the gene matches.

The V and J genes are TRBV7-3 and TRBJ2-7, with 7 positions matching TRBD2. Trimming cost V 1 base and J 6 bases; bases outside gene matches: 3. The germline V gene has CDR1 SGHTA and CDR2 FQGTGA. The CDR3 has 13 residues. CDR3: CASSLIGLGEQYF. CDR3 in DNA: TGTGCCAGCAGCTTAATTGGACTAGGCGAGCAGTACTTC.

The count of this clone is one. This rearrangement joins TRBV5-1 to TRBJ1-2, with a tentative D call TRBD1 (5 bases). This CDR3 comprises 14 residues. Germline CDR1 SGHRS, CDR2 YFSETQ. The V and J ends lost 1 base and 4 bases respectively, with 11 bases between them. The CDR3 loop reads CASSLLQGGYGYTF. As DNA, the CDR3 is TGCGCCAGCAGCTTGCTTCAGGGTGGCTATGGCTACACCTTC.

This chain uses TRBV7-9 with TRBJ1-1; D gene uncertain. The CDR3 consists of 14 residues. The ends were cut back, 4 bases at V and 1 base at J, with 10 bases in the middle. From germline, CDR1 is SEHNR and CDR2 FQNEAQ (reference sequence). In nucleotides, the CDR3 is TGTGCCAGCAGCTCGTCAGGCCAGAACACTGAAGCTTTCTTT. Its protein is CASSSSGQNTEAFF.

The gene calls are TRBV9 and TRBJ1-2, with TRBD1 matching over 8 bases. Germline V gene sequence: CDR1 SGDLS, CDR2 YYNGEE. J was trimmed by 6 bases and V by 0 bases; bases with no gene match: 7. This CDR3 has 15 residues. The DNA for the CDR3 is TGTGCCAGCAGCGTAGGGCAGGGGGCGGTAGATGGCTACACCTTC. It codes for CASSVGQGAVDGYTF.

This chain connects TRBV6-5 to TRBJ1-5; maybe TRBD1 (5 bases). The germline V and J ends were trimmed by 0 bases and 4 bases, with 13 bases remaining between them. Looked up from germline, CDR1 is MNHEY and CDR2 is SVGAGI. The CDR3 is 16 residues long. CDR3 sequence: CASSYSSAGHNQPQHF. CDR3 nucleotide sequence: TGTGCCAGCAGTTACTCTTCGGCAGGGCATAATCAGCCCCAGCATTTT.